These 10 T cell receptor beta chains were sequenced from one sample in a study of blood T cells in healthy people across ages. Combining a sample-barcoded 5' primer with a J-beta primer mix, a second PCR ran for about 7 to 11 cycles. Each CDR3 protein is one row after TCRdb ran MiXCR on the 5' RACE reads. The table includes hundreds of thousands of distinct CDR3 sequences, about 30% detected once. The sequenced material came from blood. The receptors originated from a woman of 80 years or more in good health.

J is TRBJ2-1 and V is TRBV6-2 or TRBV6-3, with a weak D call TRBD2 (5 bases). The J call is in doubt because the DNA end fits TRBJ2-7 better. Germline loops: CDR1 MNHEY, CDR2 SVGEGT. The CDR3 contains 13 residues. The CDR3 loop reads CAVGSGSLWEQYF. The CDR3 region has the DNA TGTGCCGTCGGATCGGGGTCTTTGTGGGAGCAGTACTTC.

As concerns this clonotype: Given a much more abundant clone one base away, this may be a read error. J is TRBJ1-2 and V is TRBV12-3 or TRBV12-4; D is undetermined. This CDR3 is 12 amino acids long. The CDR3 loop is CAGSLSVYGYTF. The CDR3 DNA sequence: TGTGCCGGCAGTTTATCCGTCTATGGCTACACCTTC.

The CDR3 loop reads CASSQEWTDNEQFF. In DNA, the CDR3 is TGTGCCAGCAGCCAAGAGTGGACAGACAATGAGCAGTTCTTC. This rearrangement joins TRBV4-2 to TRBJ2-1, with D possibly TRBD1 on 6 matching bases. The CDR3 extends over 14 amino acids. V was shortened by 0 bases and J by 5 bases, with 8 bases between the two germline ends. CDR1 and CDR2 from the germline V gene are LGHNA and YNFKEQ.

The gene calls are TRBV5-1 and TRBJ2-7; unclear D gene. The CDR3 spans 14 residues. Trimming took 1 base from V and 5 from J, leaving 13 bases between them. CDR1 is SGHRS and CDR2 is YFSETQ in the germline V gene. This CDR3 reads CASSLSRAGDEQYF. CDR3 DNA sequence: TGCGCCAGCAGCTTGTCTCGGGCTGGGGACGAGCAGTACTTC. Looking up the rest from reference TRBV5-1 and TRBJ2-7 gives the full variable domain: KAGVTQTPRYLIKTRGQQVTLSCSPISGHRSVSWYQQTPGQGLQFLFEYFSETQRNKGNFPGRFSGRQFSNSRSEMNVSTLELGDSALYLCASSLSRAGDEQYFGPGTRLTVT.

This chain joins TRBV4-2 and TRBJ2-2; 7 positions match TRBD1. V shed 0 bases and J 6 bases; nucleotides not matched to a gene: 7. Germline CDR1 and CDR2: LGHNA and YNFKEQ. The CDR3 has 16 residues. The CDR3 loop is CASSQDKGAVAGELFF. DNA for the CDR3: TGTGCCAGCAGCCAAGATAAGGGGGCGGTGGCCGGGGAGCTGTTTTTT.

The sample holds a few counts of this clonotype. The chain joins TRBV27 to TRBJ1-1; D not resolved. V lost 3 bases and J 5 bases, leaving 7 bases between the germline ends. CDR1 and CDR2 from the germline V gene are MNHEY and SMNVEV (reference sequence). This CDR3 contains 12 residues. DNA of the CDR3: TGTGCCAGCAGTTTCTGGGGTACTGAAGCTTTCTTT. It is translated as CASSFWGTEAFF.

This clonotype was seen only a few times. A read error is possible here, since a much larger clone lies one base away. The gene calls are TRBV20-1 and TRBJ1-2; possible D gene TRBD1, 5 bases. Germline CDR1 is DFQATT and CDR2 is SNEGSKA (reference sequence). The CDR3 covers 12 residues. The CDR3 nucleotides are TGCAGGGCACAGTGGGGGGACTATGGCTACACCTTC. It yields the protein CRAQWGDYGYTF.

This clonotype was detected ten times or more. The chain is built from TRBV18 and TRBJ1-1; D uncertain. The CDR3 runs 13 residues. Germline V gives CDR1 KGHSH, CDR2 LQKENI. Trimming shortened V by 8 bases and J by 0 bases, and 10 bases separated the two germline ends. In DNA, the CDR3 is TGTGCCAGCAGCCCACCGTTGAACACTGAAGCTTTCTTT. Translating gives CASSPPLNTEAFF.

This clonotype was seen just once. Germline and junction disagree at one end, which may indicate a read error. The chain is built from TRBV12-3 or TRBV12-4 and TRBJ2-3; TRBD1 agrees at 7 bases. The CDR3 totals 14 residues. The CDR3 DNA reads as TGTGCCAGCAGTGACCGGGACAGCGCAGATACGCAATATTTT. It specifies CASSDRDSADTQYF.

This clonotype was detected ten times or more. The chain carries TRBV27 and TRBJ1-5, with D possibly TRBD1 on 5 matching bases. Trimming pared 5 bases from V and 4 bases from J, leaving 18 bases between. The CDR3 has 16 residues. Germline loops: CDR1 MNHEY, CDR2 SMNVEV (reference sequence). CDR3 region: CASSVDSSDSNQPQHF. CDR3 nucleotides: TGTGCCAGCAGTGTCGATAGTTCCGACAGTAATCAGCCCCAGCATTTT.